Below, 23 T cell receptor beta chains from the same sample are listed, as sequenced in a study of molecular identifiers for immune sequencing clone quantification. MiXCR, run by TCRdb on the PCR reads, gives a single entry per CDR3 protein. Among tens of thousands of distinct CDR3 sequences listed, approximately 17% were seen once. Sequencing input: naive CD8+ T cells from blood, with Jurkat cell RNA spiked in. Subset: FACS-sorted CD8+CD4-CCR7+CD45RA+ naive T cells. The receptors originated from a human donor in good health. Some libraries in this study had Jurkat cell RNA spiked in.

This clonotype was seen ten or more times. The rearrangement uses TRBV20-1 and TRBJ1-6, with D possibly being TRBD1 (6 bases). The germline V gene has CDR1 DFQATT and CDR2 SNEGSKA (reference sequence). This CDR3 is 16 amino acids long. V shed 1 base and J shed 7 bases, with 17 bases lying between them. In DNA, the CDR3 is TGCAGTGCTAGAGCCCGCCCTGGACAGTTAAATTCACCCCTCCACTTT. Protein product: CSARARPGQLNSPLHF.

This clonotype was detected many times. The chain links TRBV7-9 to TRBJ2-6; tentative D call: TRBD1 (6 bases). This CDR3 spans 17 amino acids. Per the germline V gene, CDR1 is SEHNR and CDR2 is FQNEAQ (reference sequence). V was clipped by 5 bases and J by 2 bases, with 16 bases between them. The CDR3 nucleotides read TGTGCCAGCAGCAAAGGGGGTCTAAGGGCTGGGGCCAACGTCCTGACTTTC. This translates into CASSKGGLRAGANVLTF.

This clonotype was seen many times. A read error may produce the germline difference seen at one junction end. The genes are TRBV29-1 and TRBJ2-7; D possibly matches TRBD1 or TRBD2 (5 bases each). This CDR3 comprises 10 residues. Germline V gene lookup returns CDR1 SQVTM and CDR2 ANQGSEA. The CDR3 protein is CSVGDLNRCF. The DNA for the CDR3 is TGCAGCGTTGGGGACCTTAATCGGTGCTTC.

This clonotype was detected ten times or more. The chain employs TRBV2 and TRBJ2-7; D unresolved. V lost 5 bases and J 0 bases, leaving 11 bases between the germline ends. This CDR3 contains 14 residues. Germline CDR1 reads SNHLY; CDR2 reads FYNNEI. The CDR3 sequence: CASSITAFSYEQYF. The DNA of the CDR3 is TGTGCCAGCAGTATTACAGCGTTCTCCTACGAGCAGTACTTC. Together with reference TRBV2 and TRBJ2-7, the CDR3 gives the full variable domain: EPEVTQTPSHQVTQMGQEVILRCVPISNHLYFYWYRQILGQKVEFLVSFYNNEISEKSEIFDDQFSVERPDGSNFTLKIRSTKLEDSAMYFCASSITAFSYEQYFGPGTRLTVT.

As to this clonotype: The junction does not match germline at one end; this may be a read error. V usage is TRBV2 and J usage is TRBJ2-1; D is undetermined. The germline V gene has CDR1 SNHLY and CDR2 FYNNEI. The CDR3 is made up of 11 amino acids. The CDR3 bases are TGTGCCAGCAGGGCTGCGAGCGATGAGTCCTTC. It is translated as CASRAASDESF.

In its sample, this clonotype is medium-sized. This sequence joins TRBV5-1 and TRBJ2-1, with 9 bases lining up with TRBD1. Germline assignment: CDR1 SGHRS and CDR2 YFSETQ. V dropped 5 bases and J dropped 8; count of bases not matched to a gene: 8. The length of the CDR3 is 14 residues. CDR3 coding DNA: TGCGCCAGCAGATCGGGACAGGGTATCGATGAGCAGTTCTTC. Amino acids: CASRSGQGIDEQFF.

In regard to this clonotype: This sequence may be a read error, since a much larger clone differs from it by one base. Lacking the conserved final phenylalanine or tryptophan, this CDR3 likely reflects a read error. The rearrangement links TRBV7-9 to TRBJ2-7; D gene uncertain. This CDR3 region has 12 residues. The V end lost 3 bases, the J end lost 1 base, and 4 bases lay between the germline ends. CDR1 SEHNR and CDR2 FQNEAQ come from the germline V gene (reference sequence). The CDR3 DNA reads TGTGCCAGCAGCTTGGGTTCCTACGAGCAGTACCTC. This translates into CASSLGSYEQYL.

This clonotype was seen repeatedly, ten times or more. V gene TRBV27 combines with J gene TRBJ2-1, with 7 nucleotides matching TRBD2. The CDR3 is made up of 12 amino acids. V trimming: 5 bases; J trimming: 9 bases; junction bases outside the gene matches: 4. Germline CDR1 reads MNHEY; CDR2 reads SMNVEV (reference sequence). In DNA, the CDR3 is TGTGCCAGCAGTCTGGGAGGGATTGAGCAGTTCTTC. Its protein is CASSLGGIEQFF.

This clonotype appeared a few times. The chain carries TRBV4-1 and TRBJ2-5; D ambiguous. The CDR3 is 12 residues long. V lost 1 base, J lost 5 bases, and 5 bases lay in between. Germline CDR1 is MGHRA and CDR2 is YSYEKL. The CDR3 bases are TGCGCCAGCAGCCAAGGGGTGGAGACCCAGTACTTC. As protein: CASSQGVETQYF.

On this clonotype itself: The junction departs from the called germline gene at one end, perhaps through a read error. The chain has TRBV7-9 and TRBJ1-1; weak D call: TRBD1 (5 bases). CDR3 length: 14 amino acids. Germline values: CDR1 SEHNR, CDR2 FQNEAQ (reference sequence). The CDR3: CANSRRDQAPEAFF. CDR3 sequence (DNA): TGTGCCAACAGCAGGAGGGACCAAGCCCCGGAAGCTTTCTTT.

The CDR3 DNA is TGCGCCAGCAGCTTTGGACTAGCGGTCACCGGGGAGCTGTTTTTT. Protein product: CASSFGLAVTGELFF. The chain links TRBV5-1 to TRBJ2-2; 10 bases agree with TRBD2. After removal of 2 bases from V and 4 bases from J, the junction contained 2 bases not matched to a gene. CDR1 SGHRS and CDR2 YFSETQ come from the germline V gene. The CDR3 has 15 residues. The full variable domain, rest sourced from reference TRBV5-1 and TRBJ2-2, is KAGVTQTPRYLIKTRGQQVTLSCSPISGHRSVSWYQQTPGQGLQFLFEYFSETQRNKGNFPGRFSGRQFSNSRSEMNVSTLELGDSALYLCASSFGLAVTGELFFGEGSRLTVL.

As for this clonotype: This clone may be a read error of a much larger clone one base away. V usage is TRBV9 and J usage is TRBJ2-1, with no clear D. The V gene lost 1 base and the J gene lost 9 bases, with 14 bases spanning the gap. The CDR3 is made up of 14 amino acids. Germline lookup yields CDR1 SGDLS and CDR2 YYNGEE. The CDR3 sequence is CASSVSPGPCEQFF. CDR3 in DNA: TGTGCCAGCAGCGTATCCCCCGGGCCGTGTGAGCAGTTCTTC.

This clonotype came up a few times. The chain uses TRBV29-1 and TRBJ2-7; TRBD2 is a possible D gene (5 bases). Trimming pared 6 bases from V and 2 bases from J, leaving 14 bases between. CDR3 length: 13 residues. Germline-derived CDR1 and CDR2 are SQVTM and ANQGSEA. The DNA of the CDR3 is TGCAGCGTGATTGGACTTCTGCCCTACGAGCAGTACTTC. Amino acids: CSVIGLLPYEQYF.

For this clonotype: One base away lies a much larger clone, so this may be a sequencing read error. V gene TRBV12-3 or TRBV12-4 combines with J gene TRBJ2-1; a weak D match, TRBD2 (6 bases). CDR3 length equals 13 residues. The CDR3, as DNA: TGTGCCACCGTCGGGAGCTCCCACAATGAGCAGTTCTTC. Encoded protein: CATVGSSHNEQFF.

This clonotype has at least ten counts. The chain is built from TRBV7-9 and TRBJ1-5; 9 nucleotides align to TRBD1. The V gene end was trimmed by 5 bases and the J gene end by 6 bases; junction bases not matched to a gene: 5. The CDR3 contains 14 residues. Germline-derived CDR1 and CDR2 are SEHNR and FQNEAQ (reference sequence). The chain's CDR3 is CASSRGTGTQPQHF. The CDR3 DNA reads TGTGCCAGCAGCCGAGGGACAGGGACTCAGCCCCAGCATTTT.

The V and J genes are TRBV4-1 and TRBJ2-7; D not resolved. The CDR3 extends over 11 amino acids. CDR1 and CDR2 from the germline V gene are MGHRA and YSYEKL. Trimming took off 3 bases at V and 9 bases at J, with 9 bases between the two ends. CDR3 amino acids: CASSQSGGQYF. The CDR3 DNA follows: TGCGCCAGCAGCCAGTCTGGCGGGCAGTACTTC.

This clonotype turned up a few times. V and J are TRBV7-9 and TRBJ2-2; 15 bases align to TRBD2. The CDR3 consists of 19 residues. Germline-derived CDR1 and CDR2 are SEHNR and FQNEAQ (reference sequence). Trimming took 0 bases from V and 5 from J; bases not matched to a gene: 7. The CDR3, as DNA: TGTGCCAGCAGCTTAGCGCCGGGACTAGCGGGAGGACTAACCGGGGAGCTGTTTTTT. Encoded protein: CASSLAPGLAGGLTGELFF.

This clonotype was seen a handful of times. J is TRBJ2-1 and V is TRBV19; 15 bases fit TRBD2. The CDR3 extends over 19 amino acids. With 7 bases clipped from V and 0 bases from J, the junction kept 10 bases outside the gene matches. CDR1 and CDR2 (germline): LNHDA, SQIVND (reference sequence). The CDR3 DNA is TGTGCCAGTAACGCAGAGGGACTAGCGGGAGGCCTCTCCTACAATGAGCAGTTCTTC. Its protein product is CASNAEGLAGGLSYNEQFF.

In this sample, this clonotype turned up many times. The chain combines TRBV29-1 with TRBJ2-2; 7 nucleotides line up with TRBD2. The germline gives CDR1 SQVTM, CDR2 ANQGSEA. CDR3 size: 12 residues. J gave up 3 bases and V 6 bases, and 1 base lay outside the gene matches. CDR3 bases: TGCAGCGTAGCGGGGTACACCGGGGAGCTGTTTTTT. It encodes CSVAGYTGELFF.

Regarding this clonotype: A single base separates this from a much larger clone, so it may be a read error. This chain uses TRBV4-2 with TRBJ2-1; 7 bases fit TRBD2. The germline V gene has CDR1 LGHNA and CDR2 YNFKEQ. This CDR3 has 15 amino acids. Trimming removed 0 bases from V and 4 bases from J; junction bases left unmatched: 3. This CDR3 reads CASSQDPAGYNEQFF. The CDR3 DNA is TGTGCCAGCAGCCAAGACCCAGCGGGGTACAATGAGCAGTTCTTC.

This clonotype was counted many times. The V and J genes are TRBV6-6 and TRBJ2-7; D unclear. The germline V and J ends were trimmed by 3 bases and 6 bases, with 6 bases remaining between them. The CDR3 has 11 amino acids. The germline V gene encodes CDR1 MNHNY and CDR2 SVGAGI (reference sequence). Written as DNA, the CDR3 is TGTGCCAGCAGTTATACGGGCGAGCAGTACTTC. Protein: CASSYTGEQYF.

The CDR3 region has the DNA TGTGCCAGCAGGCCTGCCCCGGGACAGCAAGAGACCCAGTACTTC. This codes for CASRPAPGQQETQYF. This chain connects TRBV12-3 or TRBV12-4 to TRBJ2-5; 7 bases are a match to TRBD1. This CDR3 region has 15 residues. The junction had 9 bases not matched to a gene; V was cut back by 6 bases and J by 2 bases.

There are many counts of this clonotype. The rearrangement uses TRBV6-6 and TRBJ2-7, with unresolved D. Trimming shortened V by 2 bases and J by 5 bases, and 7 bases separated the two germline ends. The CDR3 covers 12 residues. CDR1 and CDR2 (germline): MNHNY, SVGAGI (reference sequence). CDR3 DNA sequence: TGTGCCAGCAGTTACCCTGAGAACGAGCAGTACTTC. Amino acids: CASSYPENEQYF.